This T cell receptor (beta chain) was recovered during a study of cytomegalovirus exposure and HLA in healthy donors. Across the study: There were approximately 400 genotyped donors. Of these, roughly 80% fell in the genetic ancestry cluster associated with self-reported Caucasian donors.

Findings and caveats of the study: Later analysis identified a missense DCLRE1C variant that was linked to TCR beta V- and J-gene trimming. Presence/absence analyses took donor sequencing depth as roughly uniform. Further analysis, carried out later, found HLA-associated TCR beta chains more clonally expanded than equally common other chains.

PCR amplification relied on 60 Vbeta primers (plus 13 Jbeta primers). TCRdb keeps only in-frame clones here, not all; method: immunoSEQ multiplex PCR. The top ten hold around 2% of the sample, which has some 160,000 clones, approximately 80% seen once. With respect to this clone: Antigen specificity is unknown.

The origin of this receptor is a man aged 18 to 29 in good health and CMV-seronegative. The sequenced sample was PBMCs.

The DNA for the CDR3 is TGTGCCAGCAGTGACTCGGGAGGGACTAGCGGGCCCCAGTTCTTC. It yields the protein CASSDSGGTSGPQFF. V gene TRBV6-4 combines with J gene TRBJ2-1; 12 bases map to TRBD2. Germline CDR1 is MRHNA and CDR2 is SNTAGT. The CDR3 covers 15 residues. The V and J ends lost 0 bases and 13 bases, in that order; junction bases with no gene match: 7.